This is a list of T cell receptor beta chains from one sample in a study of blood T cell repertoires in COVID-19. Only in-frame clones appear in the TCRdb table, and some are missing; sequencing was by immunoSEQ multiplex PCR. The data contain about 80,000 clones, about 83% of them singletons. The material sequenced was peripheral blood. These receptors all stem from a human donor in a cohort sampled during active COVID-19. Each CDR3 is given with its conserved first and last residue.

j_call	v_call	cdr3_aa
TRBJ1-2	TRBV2	CASTGTALYNGYTF
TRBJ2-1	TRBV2	CASSEASSGSNEQFF
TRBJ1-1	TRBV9	CASSATGQGNTEAFF
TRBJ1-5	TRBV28	CASSWTGASNQPQHF
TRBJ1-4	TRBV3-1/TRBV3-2	CASSQVYGTESTNEKLFF
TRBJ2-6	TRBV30	CAWSAKGAGGANVLTF
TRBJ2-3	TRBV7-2	CASSVGAGAADTQYF
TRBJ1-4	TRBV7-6	CASSLVGGLATNEKLFF
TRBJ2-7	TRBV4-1	CASSRDTGLYEQYF
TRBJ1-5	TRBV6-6	CASSDGKIYSNQPQHF
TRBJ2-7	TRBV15	CATSRGVGEALYEQYF
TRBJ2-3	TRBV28	CASSLAGGADTQYF
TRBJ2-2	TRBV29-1	CSVVTSSNTGELFF
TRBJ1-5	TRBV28	CATDTGVRQPQHF
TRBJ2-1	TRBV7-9	CASSRSQGLAVTPSEQFF
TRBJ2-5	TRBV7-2	CASSLETSGLQETQYF
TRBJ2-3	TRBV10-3	CAISRDRGRTDTQYF
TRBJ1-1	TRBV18	CASSGGDEAFF
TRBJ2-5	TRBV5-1	CASSLAGNWGRETQYF
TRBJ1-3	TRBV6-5	CASSVPGQGNTIYF
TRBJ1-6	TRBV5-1	CASSLGEHSPLHF
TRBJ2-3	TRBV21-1	CASSKPRQGISDTQYF
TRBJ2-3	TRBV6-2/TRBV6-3	CASSYSATQYF
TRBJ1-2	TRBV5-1	CASTSGPTGANYGYTF
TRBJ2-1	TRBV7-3	CASSLGGSYNEQFF
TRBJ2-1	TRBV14	CASSHVAGTSGRANEQFF
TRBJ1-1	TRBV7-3	CASSLSSGAFEAFF
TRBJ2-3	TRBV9	CASSGDFTDTQYF
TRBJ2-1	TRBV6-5	CARSMTSGFYNEQFF
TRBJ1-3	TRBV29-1	CSVESSGNTIYF
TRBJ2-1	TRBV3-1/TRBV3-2	CASSRASGGYNEQFF
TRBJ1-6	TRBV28	CASSLDRDSPLHF
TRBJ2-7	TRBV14	CASSRGTLGFSYEQYF
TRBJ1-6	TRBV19	CASKKETAQSPLHF
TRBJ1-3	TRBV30	CAWKQTGAGNTIYF
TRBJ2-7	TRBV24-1	CATSDPVSSPYEQYF
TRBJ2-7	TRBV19	CASSGGDKHYEQYF
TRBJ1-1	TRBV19	CASTARVTEAFF
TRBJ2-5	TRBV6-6	CASLRGGAYETQYF
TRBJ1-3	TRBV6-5	CASSPTPSSGNTIYF